The next 27 T cell receptor beta chains were all read from a single sample in a study of T cells after posttransplantation cyclophosphamide. Assay used: immunoSEQ multiplex PCR; TCRdb lists only in-frame clones, some missing. This record lists tens of thousands of clones, none seen once only, and the top ten clones contain roughly 2.5%. Specimen: PBMCs. These receptors originate from a man aged 45-65 years in good health, CMV-negative, and a related stem cell transplant donor.

This clone has a handful of counts. V gene TRBV7-9 combines with J gene TRBJ2-5; TRBD2 agrees at 7 bases. The J call is in doubt because the DNA end fits TRBJ2-7 better. The CDR3 is 15 amino acids. The germline V gene has CDR1 SEHNR and CDR2 FQNEAQ (reference sequence). In DNA form, the CDR3 reads TGTGCCAGCAGCTTAAGTTCCGGGAGGATCTACGAGCAGTACTTC. Its translation is CASSLSSGRIYEQYF.

This clone was observed at least ten times. V and J are TRBV29-1 and TRBJ2-7; D might be TRBD2 (5 bases). V lost 4 bases, J lost 7 bases, and 8 bases lay in between. Germline-derived CDR1 and CDR2 are SQVTM and ANQGSEA. This CDR3 region has 10 residues. CDR3: CSVVGGEQYF. DNA of the CDR3: TGCAGCGTTGTAGGAGGTGAGCAGTACTTC.

This clone was seen a few times. V and J are TRBV6-5 and TRBJ2-5, with TRBD1 matching 8 bases. TRBJ2-7 explains the end of the DNA better; the J call may be wrong. Germline V CDR1 and CDR2: MNHEY, SVGAGI. This CDR3 comprises 15 residues. The CDR3 nucleotides read TGTGCCAGCAGTTACTCCGGGACAGGCGGGTCCGAGCAGTACTTC. This encodes CASSYSGTGGSEQYF.

Many counts were recorded for this clone. V usage is TRBV7-7 and J usage is TRBJ2-7, with 11 positions matching TRBD1. J gave up 2 bases and V 4 bases, and 10 bases lay outside the gene matches. The germline gives CDR1 SSHAT, CDR2 FNYEAQ (reference sequence). The CDR3 contains 17 residues. In DNA, the CDR3 is TGTGCCAGCAGCTCGGGAGTTTTGGGACAGGGGGCCTACGAGCAGTACTTC. Translation: CASSSGVLGQGAYEQYF.

This clone was recorded at least ten times. The chain employs TRBV7-7 and TRBJ2-1; 10 nucleotides match TRBD2. Unmatched junction bases numbered 2, after V lost 1 base and J lost 2 bases. Looked up from germline, CDR1 is SSHAT and CDR2 is FNYEAQ (reference sequence). This CDR3 contains 16 residues. The DNA for the CDR3 is TGTGCCAGCAGCTTAGGGAGCGGGGGGGCCTACAATGAGCAGTTCTTC. Translation gives CASSLGSGGAYNEQFF.

In this sample, this clone turned up many times. The chain is built from TRBV7-3 and TRBJ2-3; 8 bases align to TRBD2. With 5 bases clipped from V and 3 bases from J, the junction kept 7 bases outside the gene matches. Germline loops: CDR1 SGHTA, CDR2 FQGTGA. The CDR3 is 15 residues long. The DNA for the CDR3 is TGTGCCAGCAGCCCCGGGACTAGGGAGACAGATACGCAGTATTTT. It encodes CASSPGTRETDTQYF.

This clone has a count of ten or more. The rearrangement joins TRBV7-9 to TRBJ2-2; tentatively, D is TRBD1 (5 bases). The V gene's germline CDR1 is SEHNR and CDR2 FQNEAQ (reference sequence). With 5 bases removed from V and 3 bases from J, the gap between germline ends came to 10 bases. This CDR3 has 14 amino acids. The CDR3 region is CASSPQAYTGELFF. The CDR3 DNA reads as TGTGCCAGCAGCCCACAGGCGTACACCGGGGAGCTGTTTTTT.

In this sample, this clone turned up a few times. This sequence joins TRBV28 and TRBJ1-2; TRBD1 matches at 7 bases. In germline, CDR1 is MDHEN, CDR2 SYDVKM. CDR3 length: 15 residues. V lost 6 bases and J lost 4; bases outside the gene matches: 11. CDR3 sequence: CASSPGTVIAYGYTF. In DNA, the CDR3 is TGTGCCAGCAGCCCTGGGACAGTAATAGCCTATGGCTACACCTTC.

This clone was found many times. In nucleotides, the CDR3 is TGTGCCAGCAGCCCCGGACAGGTTAACTATGGCTACACCTTC. This sequence encodes CASSPGQVNYGYTF. The V call is TRBV7-9, the J call TRBJ1-2; TRBD1 matches at 7 bases. V shed 5 bases and J 1 base; nucleotides not matched to a gene: 4. The CDR3 contains 14 residues. Germline assignment: CDR1 SEHNR and CDR2 FQNEAQ (reference sequence).

This clone showed up many times. V and J are TRBV6-5 and TRBJ2-1; maybe TRBD2 (5 bases). There are 16 residues in the CDR3. Germline V lookup: CDR1 MNHEY, CDR2 SVGAGI. With 0 bases removed from V and 7 bases from J, the gap between germline ends came to 16 bases. CDR3 residues: CASSYSTILTENEQFF. The CDR3, as DNA: TGTGCCAGCAGTTACTCGACTATCCTTACTGAAAATGAGCAGTTCTTC.

The chain recombines TRBV5-4 with TRBJ2-7; tentative D call: TRBD1 (6 bases). Looked up from germline, CDR1 is SGHNT and CDR2 is YYREEE (reference sequence). V lost 1 base, J lost 5 bases, and 10 bases lay in between. CDR3 length: 13 amino acids. Here the CDR3 DNA reads TGTGCCAGCAGCTTGAGCAGGGGTGACGAGCAGTACTTC. It codes for CASSLSRGDEQYF. The full variable domain, its missing parts supplied by reference TRBV5-4 and TRBJ2-7, is ETGVTQSPTHLIKTRGQQVTLRCSSQSGHNTVSWYQQALGQGPQFIFQYYREEENGRGNFPPRFSGLQFPNYSSELNVNALELDDSALYLCASSLSRGDEQYFGPGTRLTVT.

This clone has a count of ten or more. The chain recombines TRBV19 with TRBJ1-5; the match to TRBD1 covers 8 bases. Germline CDR1 LNHDA, CDR2 SQIVND (reference sequence). This CDR3 spans 19 amino acids. Trimming took 6 bases from V and 4 from J; bases not matched to a gene: 20. The CDR3: CASRDPGTGIGRENQPQHF. CDR3 coding DNA: TGTGCCAGTAGGGATCCCGGGACAGGAATTGGAAGGGAAAATCAGCCCCAGCATTTT.

This clone occurred a few times. The gene calls are TRBV7-2 and TRBJ2-1; 11 positions agree with TRBD2. Germline loops: CDR1 SGHTA, CDR2 FQGNSA. Losses at the gene ends were 2 bases for V and 7 bases for J; bases not matched to a gene: 7. The CDR3 is 16 residues long. CDR3 protein: CASSLLAGGPENEQFF. CDR3 DNA: TGTGCCAGCAGCTTATTAGCGGGGGGGCCCGAGAATGAGCAGTTCTTC.

At least ten counts were recorded for this clone. V and J are TRBV19 and TRBJ2-7; 9 bases are shared with TRBD1. The CDR3 length is 14 residues. J lost 6 bases, V lost 7 bases, and 10 bases had no gene match. From germline, CDR1 is LNHDA and CDR2 SQIVND (reference sequence). The CDR3 sequence is CASTPGQGAGEQYF. CDR3 nucleotide sequence: TGTGCCAGTACTCCGGGACAGGGAGCGGGCGAGCAGTACTTC.

This clone has at least ten counts. The V call is TRBV7-9, the J call TRBJ2-1; 9 bases align to TRBD2. With 1 base clipped from V and 6 bases from J, the junction kept 13 bases outside the gene matches. The CDR3 is made up of 18 amino acids. CDR1 is SEHNR and CDR2 is FQNEAQ in the germline V gene (reference sequence). The CDR3 DNA is TGTGCCAGCAGCTTAGGACCCGCGGGCGGGAGGGCGGGCAATGAGCAGTTCTTC. Translating gives CASSLGPAGGRAGNEQFF.

At least ten counts were recorded for this clone. The chain couples TRBV10-3 to TRBJ2-5, with TRBD2 matching over 13 bases. Germline assignment: CDR1 ENHRY and CDR2 SYGVKD. This CDR3 region has 14 residues. With 4 bases clipped from V and 5 bases from J, the junction kept 1 base outside the gene matches. The CDR3 DNA reads TGTGCCATCAGTGGGACTAGCGGGAGTGAGACCCAGTACTTC. Its translation is CAISGTSGSETQYF.

This clone was observed at least ten times. The chain combines TRBV6-5 with TRBJ1-1; D gene uncertain. CDR1 is MNHEY, CDR2 SVGAGI, per germline. This CDR3 spans 15 amino acids. V was pared by 5 bases and J by 3 bases, with 16 bases between. CDR3 DNA: TGTGCCAGCAGTACCCCCAGTGGGCTGGACACTGAAGCTTTCTTT. Translating it yields CASSTPSGLDTEAFF.

The rearrangement joins TRBV7-2 to TRBJ1-6; no firm D call. This CDR3 is 17 amino acids long. Trimming took off 1 base at V and 1 base at J, with 11 bases between the two ends. In germline, CDR1 is SGHTA, CDR2 FQGNSA. CDR3 sequence: CASSLDFRLSYNSPLHF. In nucleotides, the CDR3 is TGTGCCAGCAGCTTAGACTTTCGATTGTCCTATAATTCACCCCTCCACTTT.

At least ten counts were recorded for this clone. The chain has TRBV19 and TRBJ2-1; 15 nucleotides line up with TRBD2. Germline V gene sequence: CDR1 LNHDA, CDR2 SQIVND (reference sequence). V lost 0 bases to trimming and J lost 3 bases; unmatched junction nucleotides: 9. This CDR3 comprises 20 residues. The CDR3 loop is CASSIDGTSGRFGSYNEQFF. The CDR3 coding sequence is TGTGCCAGTAGTATAGACGGGACTAGCGGGAGGTTCGGTAGCTACAATGAGCAGTTCTTC. The variable domain in full, with the rest retrieved from reference TRBV19 and TRBJ2-1, is DGGITQSPKYLFRKEGQNVTLSCEQNLNHDAMYWYRQDPGQGLRLIYYSQIVNDFQKGDIAEGYSVSREKKESFPLTVTSAQKNPTAFYLCASSIDGTSGRFGSYNEQFFGPGTRLTVL.

Ten or more counts support this clone. The gene calls are TRBV5-5 and TRBJ1-4; 8 bases line up with TRBD1. The CDR3 has 16 amino acids. With 0 bases clipped from V and 8 bases from J, the junction kept 9 bases outside the gene matches. The germline V gene encodes CDR1 SGHKS and CDR2 YYEKEE (reference sequence). In nucleotides, the CDR3 is TGTGCCAGCAGCTTGGCCGGTGGGACAGGAGGCGAAAAACTGTTTTTT. This translates into CASSLAGGTGGEKLFF.

This clone was observed a handful of times. The CDR3 spells CASSPTGGHSEAFF. The CDR3 coding sequence is TGTGCCAGCTCACCCACGGGAGGACATTCTGAAGCTTTCTTT. The chain carries TRBV18 and TRBJ1-1; D perhaps matches TRBD1 (5 bases). The CDR3 has 14 residues. Germline assignment: CDR1 KGHSH and CDR2 LQKENI. V was shortened by 3 bases and J by 6 bases, with 14 bases between the two germline ends.

This clone was seen many times. J is TRBJ1-1 and V is TRBV6-6; no firm D call. V dropped 8 bases and J dropped 6 bases, with 22 bases sitting between them. Germline loops: CDR1 MNHNY, CDR2 SVGAGI (reference sequence). This CDR3 contains 15 residues. The DNA of the CDR3 is TGTGCCAGCTACGGTGAGACGGTTGCCCGGGCTGAAGCTTTCTTT. It codes for CASYGETVARAEAFF.

Comments on this clone: The sample holds other DNA sequences that translate to the same CDR3. The chain has TRBV7-9 and TRBJ1-5; D uncertain. Trimming removed 2 bases from V and 1 base from J, with 3 bases in between. Germline V gives CDR1 SEHNR, CDR2 FQNEAQ (reference sequence). The CDR3 has 13 residues. CDR3 coding DNA: TGTGCCAGCAGCTTACTCAGCAATCAGCCCCAGCATTTT. Its translation: CASSLLSNQPQHF.

This clone was observed many times. The chain carries TRBV30 and TRBJ2-3, with 8 bases fitting TRBD1. CDR3 length: 18 residues. Per germline, CDR1 GTSNPN and CDR2 SVGIG (reference sequence). V lost 0 bases, J lost 0 bases, and 11 bases stayed unmatched. The chain's CDR3 is CAWSVGWRTGTSTDTQYF. The CDR3 coding sequence is TGTGCCTGGAGTGTTGGATGGCGGACAGGGACTAGCACAGATACGCAGTATTTT.

The V and J genes are TRBV25-1 and TRBJ2-1, with a tentative D call TRBD2 (5 bases). This CDR3 spans 12 amino acids. The germline V and J ends were trimmed by 5 bases and 6 bases, with 8 bases remaining between them. The V gene's germline CDR1 is MGHDK and CDR2 SYGVNS. CDR3 in DNA: TGTGCCAGCAGTAACAGCGGCAATGAGCAGTTCTTC. Protein sequence: CASSNSGNEQFF.

This clone was seen ten or more times. The chain couples TRBV15 to TRBJ2-3; D perhaps matches TRBD1 (6 bases). This CDR3 region has 14 residues. V was pared by 3 bases and J by 6 bases, with 13 bases between. CDR1 LNHNV and CDR2 YYDKDF come from the germline V gene (reference sequence). For the CDR3, the DNA is TGTGCCACCAGCAGTAAAAAAACAGGGGATACGCAGTATTTT. This sequence encodes CATSSKKTGDTQYF.

The J gene is TRBJ2-3, the V gene TRBV7-2; no definite D call. CDR1 SGHTA and CDR2 FQGNSA come from the germline V gene. The V and J ends lost 2 bases and 6 bases respectively, with 12 bases between them. This CDR3 region has 14 residues. The DNA for the CDR3 is TGTGCCAGCAGCTTAATGTTGTTCGTGGATACGCAGTATTTT. Its translation: CASSLMLFVDTQYF.